A selection of T cell receptor beta chains follows, all from one sample in a study of cytomegalovirus exposure and HLA in healthy donors. Assay: immunoSEQ multiplex PCR; the TCRdb copy retains only in-frame clones and omits some. The table records about 160,000 clones, about 75% of them present only once. Sequenced sample: PBMCs. The receptors stem from a woman in her 50s in good health and CMV-seropositive. Each CDR3 is given with its conserved first and last residue. A D gene is named only where the DNA matches it firmly. Not all rows give a size; the values are once, few, many and, for expanded clones, a class.

j_call	d_call	v_call	clone_size	cdr3_nt	cdr3_aa
TRBJ1-5	.	TRBV21-1	.	TGTGCCAGCAGTCCGAGACAGGGGGCCGGTCAGCCCCAGCATTTT	CASSPRQGAGQPQHF
TRBJ2-7	.	TRBV29-1	.	TGCAGCGTTGTAGGGGGGGGGACCTACGAGCAGTACTTC	CSVVGGGTYEQYF
TRBJ1-3	TRBD1	TRBV5-4	.	TGTGCCAGCAGCCCAGACAGGGTGCCTGGAAACACCATATATTTT	CASSPDRVPGNTIYF
TRBJ1-1	TRBD1	TRBV6-5	few	TGTGCCAGCGTGAGGGACAGTCCTTCTGAAGCTTTCTTT	CASVRDSPSEAFF
TRBJ2-6	.	TRBV5-6	.	TGTGCCAGCAGCTTGGTGGGCAGGCCTGGGGCCAACGTCCTGACTTTC	CASSLVGRPGANVLTF
TRBJ2-7	TRBD1	TRBV6-5	.	TGTGCCAGCAGAAAACTGGACAGGGTCTACGAGCAGTACTTC	CASRKLDRVYEQYF
TRBJ2-1	TRBD2	TRBV7-2	.	TGTGCCAGCAGCTTGGGACTAGCGGGATCATATGAGCAGTTCTTC	CASSLGLAGSYEQFF
TRBJ1-6	.	TRBV5-4	.	TGTGCCAGCAGCCCCGCTAGGAGGGACGGGTCACCCCTCCACTTT	CASSPARRDGSPLHF
TRBJ1-1	.	TRBV4-2	few	TGTGCCAGCAGCCAAGAGAGACAGTCTGAAGCTTTCTTT	CASSQERQSEAFF
TRBJ2-4	.	TRBV27	.	TGTGCCAGCAGTTGGTTTCAGGGAACAGCCAAAAACATTCAGTACTTC	CASSWFQGTAKNIQYF
TRBJ1-1	.	TRBV9	.	TGTGCCAGCAGCGTTGGACAGTCGAACACTGAAGCTTTCTTT	CASSVGQSNTEAFF
TRBJ2-3	.	TRBV2	.	TGTGCCAGCACGGAGGGGTCAGATACGCAGTATTTT	CASTEGSDTQYF
TRBJ1-1	TRBD1	TRBV29-1	few	TGCAGCGTTGCCGGACAGGGAGGGACTGAAGCTTTCTTT	CSVAGQGGTEAFF
TRBJ1-5	TRBD1	TRBV6-6	.	TGTGCCAGCAGTTACTCAGCAGGGGGGAGTCAGCCCCAGCATTTT	CASSYSAGGSQPQHF
TRBJ2-1	.	TRBV6-5	.	TGTGCCAGCAGTTCTCTCGGGACTCCTAATGAGCAGTTCTTC	CASSSLGTPNEQFF
TRBJ2-7	.	TRBV6-5	.	TGTGCCAGCAGTTACTCCTCCGGTAGGGGCCTCTACGAGCAGTACTTC	CASSYSSGRGLYEQYF
TRBJ2-6	TRBD1	TRBV19	.	TGTGCCAGTAGCCCACTACAGGGGTCTGGGGCCAACGTCCTGACTTTC	CASSPLQGSGANVLTF
TRBJ1-1	.	TRBV7-3	.	TGTGCCAGCAGCAGGGGTTTGGGCACTGAAGCTTTCTTT	CASSRGLGTEAFF
TRBJ1-2	.	TRBV27	few	TGTGCCAGCAGCTCAACAGGGAGTTATGGCTACACCTTC	CASSSTGSYGYTF
TRBJ2-2	TRBD1	TRBV2	.	TGTGCCAGCAGTGAAGCAGGGGGCGGCACCGGGGAGCTGTTTTTT	CASSEAGGGTGELFF
TRBJ2-7	.	TRBV7-2	.	TGTGCCACCAGAGGCCCTGGGGCAGTCAGGGGGCAGTACTTC	CATRGPGAVRGQYF
TRBJ1-2	.	TRBV21-1	once	TGTGCCAGCAGCAATCCAAGCGGGGCTAACTATGGCTACACCTTC	CASSNPSGANYGYTF
TRBJ2-7	.	TRBV19	.	TGTGCCAGTAGTTTAACACAGTTATCCTACGAGCAGTACTTC	CASSLTQLSYEQYF
TRBJ1-2	.	TRBV9	once	TGTGCCAGCAGCGCTCGGGCGGGGTATGGCTACACCTTC	CASSARAGYGYTF
TRBJ2-1	.	TRBV7-8	.	TGTGCCAGCAGCTTAGAAGGGGTCAACAATGAGCAGTTCTTC	CASSLEGVNNEQFF
TRBJ1-2	TRBD1	TRBV18	.	TGTGCCAGCTCCCAGGGACAGGCCTATGGCTACACCTTC	CASSQGQAYGYTF
TRBJ1-5	TRBD1	TRBV28	.	TGTGCCAGCAGTCTACAGGGGTTCTGGAATCAGCCCCAGCATTTT	CASSLQGFWNQPQHF
TRBJ2-7	.	TRBV6-6	few	TGTGCCAGCAGAAGTAGCGGAGAAAAATCCTACGAGCAGTACTTC	CASRSSGEKSYEQYF
TRBJ2-7	.	TRBV2	few	TGTGCCAGCAGTGATAACAGGGACGTCGACGAGCAGTACTTC	CASSDNRDVDEQYF
TRBJ1-6	.	TRBV14	.	TGTGCCAGCAGCCAAGACGGCAGGGGAAATTCACCCCTCCACTTT	CASSQDGRGNSPLHF
TRBJ2-1	TRBD2	TRBV2	.	TGTGCCAGCAGTGGCGGGGGGTACAATGAGCAGTTCTTC	CASSGGGYNEQFF
TRBJ2-5	TRBD2	TRBV28	.	TGTGCCAGCAGGCCTAGGACTAGCGGGGGTCAAGAGACCCAGTACTTC	CASRPRTSGGQETQYF
TRBJ1-5	TRBD1	TRBV5-4	.	TGTGCCAGCAGCCCCTGGGACAGGGGGAATCAGCCCCAGCATTTT	CASSPWDRGNQPQHF
TRBJ1-2	.	TRBV7-2	.	TGTGCCAGCAGCTTAGCACACACCTATGGCTACACCTTC	CASSLAHTYGYTF
TRBJ2-2	.	TRBV6-4	few	TGTGCCAGCAGCCCACTAGCAGGGTCCACCGGGGAGCTGTTTTTT	CASSPLAGSTGELFF
TRBJ1-1	TRBD1	TRBV2	.	TGTGCCAGCAGGGAGGGAAGGACAGGGAACACTGAAGCTTTCTTT	CASREGRTGNTEAFF
TRBJ1-4	.	TRBV6-6	.	TGTGCCAGCAGTCCGGGGGCAACTAATGAAAAACTGTTTTTT	CASSPGATNEKLFF
TRBJ1-1	TRBD1	TRBV28	once	TGTGCCAGCGTGCTACCCGGACAGGGGGATCACATGAACACTGAAGCTTTCTTT	CASVLPGQGDHMNTEAFF
TRBJ2-3	.	TRBV11-2	.	TGTGCCAGCAGGGAGGGAGTACGACAGTATTTT	CASREGVRQYF
TRBJ2-3	.	TRBV4-1	once	TGCGCCAGCAGCCCCCAGGGGTATAGCACAGATACGCAGTATTTT	CASSPQGYSTDTQYF
TRBJ1-2	.	TRBV28	.	TGTGCCAGCAGTCTGAGTATGGACTATGGCTACACCTTC	CASSLSMDYGYTF
TRBJ2-7	.	TRBV7-2	.	TGTGCCAGCAGCTCAAGTGGGGGACACTCCTCTTACGAGCAGTACTTC	CASSSSGGHSSYEQYF
TRBJ2-2	.	TRBV7-2	.	TGTGCCAGCAGTTCGACCGGGGAGCTGTTTTTT	CASSSTGELFF
TRBJ1-1	TRBD1	TRBV11-2	.	TGTGCCAGCAGCTTAGGTGGAGGGGGCCTGGAAGCTTTCTTT	CASSLGGGGLEAFF
TRBJ2-2	.	TRBV19	.	TGTGCCAGTAGCACCGAGAGGACAGTCGGGGAGCTGTTTTTT	CASSTERTVGELFF